What follows are 10 T cell receptor beta chains derived from one specimen sequenced in a study of blood T cell repertoires in COVID-19. The data were produced by immunoSEQ multiplex PCR, yet TCRdb's version contains in-frame clones alone and is incomplete. Among under 110,000 clones listed, over 65% were seen once. The sequenced sample was peripheral blood. These receptors were collected from a man older than 75 with COVID-19, enrolled during active disease.

This clone came up once. The rearrangement uses TRBV29-1 and TRBJ1-2; D possibly corresponds to TRBD1 (5 bases). CDR3 length equals 12 residues. The V and J ends lost 6 bases and 8 bases respectively, with 16 bases between them. Per germline, CDR1 SQVTM and CDR2 ANQGSEA. DNA of the CDR3: TGCAGCGTAGAAAGGCAGGGCTGGGGCTACACCTTC. Translated, it gives CSVERQGWGYTF.

Here the CDR3 reads CASSAYREFNQPQHF. CDR3 nucleotide sequence: TGTGCCAGCAGCGCCTACAGGGAATTCAATCAGCCCCAGCATTTT. The chain carries TRBV7-2 and TRBJ1-5, with D possibly TRBD1 on 6 matching bases. Germline V lookup: CDR1 SGHTA, CDR2 FQGNSA. This CDR3 contains 15 residues. Trimming stripped 5 bases from V and 3 bases from J, with 14 bases between.

V is TRBV5-1 and J is TRBJ2-1; 7 bases are shared with TRBD2. The V gene's germline CDR1 is SGHRS and CDR2 YFSETQ. CDR3 length equals 14 residues. J lost 8 bases, V lost 0 bases, and 5 bases had no gene match. CDR3 amino acids: CASSLGAGRDEQFF. In nucleotides, the CDR3 is TGCGCCAGCAGCTTGGGAGCAGGGAGGGATGAGCAGTTCTTC.

The chain carries TRBV29-1 and TRBJ2-5; D possibly corresponds to TRBD1 (6 bases). Germline V gene lookup returns CDR1 SQVTM and CDR2 ANQGSEA. The ends were cut back, 4 bases at V and 7 bases at J, with 19 bases in the middle. CDR3 size: 14 residues. The CDR3 is CSVASTGGVGTQYF. In DNA form, the CDR3 reads TGCAGCGTTGCTTCGACAGGTGGTGTTGGGACCCAGTACTTC.

This clone was recorded a few times. CDR3 sequence (DNA): TGCGCCAGCAGCCCGGGACAGGGGAATGGCTACACCTTC. The encoded protein is CASSPGQGNGYTF. The genes are TRBV5-1 and TRBJ1-2; 10 bases agree with TRBD1. Per germline, CDR1 SGHRS and CDR2 YFSETQ. The CDR3 contains 13 residues. V trimming: 4 bases; J trimming: 6 bases; junction bases outside the gene matches: 3.

This chain joins TRBV5-6 and TRBJ2-7, with D perhaps matching TRBD2 (6 bases). V was shortened by 4 bases and J by 6 bases, with 11 bases between the two germline ends. Germline assignment: CDR1 SGHDT and CDR2 YYEEEE. CDR3 length: 12 residues. CDR3: CASSPGGAEQYF. Written as DNA, the CDR3 is TGTGCCAGCAGCCCCGGAGGGGCCGAGCAGTACTTC.

This sequence joins TRBV24-1 and TRBJ1-3; 8 nucleotides match TRBD1. Per the germline V gene, CDR1 is KGHDR and CDR2 is SFDVKD. The J segment lost 4 bases and the V segment lost 3 bases, leaving 4 bases of the junction unmatched. CDR3 length: 15 residues. CDR3: CATSDGQGGGNTIYF. The DNA of the CDR3 is TGTGCCACCAGTGATGGACAGGGTGGAGGAAACACCATATATTTT.

This clone was counted only a few times. V and J are TRBV9 and TRBJ2-2; TRBD2 might be the D (6 bases). V lost 4 bases and J 3 bases, leaving 13 bases between the germline ends. The CDR3 length is 15 residues. Germline V lookup: CDR1 SGDLS, CDR2 YYNGEE. CDR3 residues: CASSLTERDTGELFF. The CDR3 bases are TGTGCCAGCAGCTTAACCGAGCGGGACACCGGGGAGCTGTTTTTT.

This chain uses TRBV28 with TRBJ2-2; 9 positions match TRBD1. This CDR3 has 14 residues. Germline V CDR1 and CDR2: MDHEN, SYDVKM. The V segment lost 5 bases and the J segment 3 bases; nucleotides outside the gene matches: 1. This chain's CDR3 is CASSRTGDTGELFF. CDR3 coding DNA: TGTGCCAGCAGTCGGACAGGGGACACCGGGGAGCTGTTTTTT. The whole variable domain, filled in from reference TRBV28 and TRBJ2-2, reads DVKVTQSSRYLVKRTGEKVFLECVQDMDHENMFWYRQDPGLGLRLIYFSYDVKMKEKGDIPEGYSVSREKKERFSLILESASTNQTSMYLCASSRTGDTGELFFGEGSRLTVL.

The table lists this clone with a count of one. V gene TRBV28 combines with J gene TRBJ2-3; 7 positions agree with TRBD1. Losses at the gene ends were 10 bases for V and 2 bases for J; bases not matched to a gene: 6. The germline V gene encodes CDR1 MDHEN and CDR2 SYDVKM. This CDR3 has 13 amino acids. CDR3 sequence reads: CAIDTGVTDTQYF. In DNA, the CDR3 is TGTGCCATCGATACAGGGGTCACAGATACGCAGTATTTT.